This T cell receptor (beta chain) was identified in a study of T-cell reconstitution after alpha-beta-depleted transplantation in children. Overall study results and limits: Some patients showed high day-60 TCRbeta diversity, which derived from surviving recipient T cells and thymic progenitors. After transplant, at about two months, alpha-beta T cells were reportedly derived from several hundred expanded graft clones. T-cell counts and diversity were attributed mostly to newly produced T cells one year after transplant.

Library preparation (for TCRbeta) was performed with unique molecular identifiers. Each CDR3 protein gets one entry after TCRdb re-called the PCR reads with MiXCR. Here the sample spans 300,000 to 350,000 distinct CDR3 sequences, approximately 23% being singletons. Regarding this clonotype: What it binds is unknown.

The CDR3 loop spans 14 amino acids. CDR1 is SGHAT and CDR2 is FQNNGV in the germline V gene. Trimming took 2 bases from V and 5 from J; bases not matched to a gene: 5. Sequencing used PBMCs, mostly from graft donor cells, obtained 180 days after TCRalphabeta/CD19-depleted stem cell transplant. This TCR derives from a male patient under 18 who had a stem cell transplant for acute lymphoblastic leukemia, so the T cells may come from the graft donor. This sequence joins TRBV11-2 and TRBJ2-7; the match to TRBD1 covers 8 bases. CDR3 amino acids: CASSLQGAIDEQYF. The CDR3 region has the DNA TGTGCCAGCAGCTTACAGGGGGCGATAGACGAGCAGTACTTC.